What follows is one TCR beta chain and its context. Its antigen is still unknown. This entry belongs to a study of T cell responses to AZD1222 COVID-19 vaccine. Germline values: CDR1 MNHEY, CDR2 SMNVEV (reference sequence). CDR3 length equals 13 residues. Trimming took off 3 bases at V and 8 bases at J, with 13 bases between the two ends. Study findings and constraints: Just a handful of people given AZD1222 tested seropositive at baseline. Clonal diversity may have been underestimated, and the donors were mostly white British, with more females than males.

Profiled with immunoSEQ multiplex PCR; TCRdb holds only in-frame clones, not every one. Of about 140,000 clones listed, approximately 91% were seen once; the top ten hold less than 2.5%. The clonotype was recovered from an adult who received the AZD1222 COVID-19 vaccine. Material: peripheral blood, obtained 28 days after the second AZD1222 dose. This chain links TRBV27 with TRBJ1-2; D unclear. CDR3 DNA sequence: TGTGCCAGCAGTTTGTTGGGAGTTAAGGGCTACACCTTC. This codes for CASSLLGVKGYTF.